The sequence of this TCR beta chain was determined in a study of T cell repertoires in cytomegalovirus infection. A single record per CDR3 protein comes from TCRdb applying MiXCR to the reads. The sample lists 150,000 to 200,000 distinct CDR3 sequences, approximately 30% occurring once. CDR1 and CDR2 from the germline V gene are SGHAT and FQNNGV. This CDR3 contains 14 residues. The V end was cut by 3 bases, the J end by 6 bases, with 11 bases between. This clonotype was observed many times. Source material: PBMCs. The rearrangement links TRBV11-2 to TRBJ1-4; possible D gene TRBD1, 6 bases. This TCR derives from a human donor in good health (CMV status not recorded). Some clones in this sample may be carry-over from other donors' samples. CDR3 loop: CASSFGAGDEKLFF. The DNA of the CDR3 is TGTGCCAGCAGCTTCGGCGCAGGGGATGAAAAACTGTTTTTT. The full variable domain, completed using reference TRBV11-2 and TRBJ1-4, is EAGVAQSPRYKIIEKRQSVAFWCNPISGHATLYWYQQILGQGPKLLIQFQNNGVVDDSQLPKDRFSAERLKGVDSTLKIQPAKLEDSAVYLCASSFGAGDEKLFFGSGTQLSVL.